Shown below are 8 T cell receptor beta chains from a single sample sequenced in a study of blood T cell repertoires in COVID-19. Method: immunoSEQ multiplex PCR; TCRdb's copy keeps in-frame clones and lacks some. The sample contains roughly 81,000 clones, approximately 85% of which appear only once. The sample was peripheral blood. All receptors derive from a woman over 75 with COVID-19, enrolled during active disease.

V and J are TRBV18 and TRBJ2-7, with 8 bases aligning to TRBD1. V shed 4 bases and J 6 bases; nucleotides not matched to a gene: 11. The V gene's germline CDR1 is KGHSH and CDR2 LQKENI. There are 15 residues in the CDR3. DNA for the CDR3: TGTGCCAGCTCACTGATGGACAGGGTCCTCAGCGAGCAGTACTTC. Its translation is CASSLMDRVLSEQYF. The variable domain in full, completed from reference TRBV18 and TRBJ2-7, reads NAGVMQNPRHLVRRRGQEARLRCSPMKGHSHVYWYRQLPEEGLKFMVYLQKENIIDESGMPKERFSAEFPKEGPSILRIQQVVRGDSAAYFCASSLMDRVLSEQYFGPGTRLTVT.

The chain couples TRBV11-2 to TRBJ1-2, with 8 nucleotides matching TRBD1. CDR3 length: 15 amino acids. The V gene's germline CDR1 is SGHAT and CDR2 FQNNGV. V lost 6 bases, J lost 4 bases, and 10 bases stayed unmatched. This chain's CDR3 is CASSFWDRTIYGYTF. Written as DNA, the CDR3 is TGTGCCAGCAGTTTCTGGGACAGGACAATCTATGGCTACACCTTC. The full variable domain, rest sourced from reference TRBV11-2 and TRBJ1-2, is EAGVAQSPRYKIIEKRQSVAFWCNPISGHATLYWYQQILGQGPKLLIQFQNNGVVDDSQLPKDRFSAERLKGVDSTLKIQPAKLEDSAVYLCASSFWDRTIYGYTFGSGTRLTVV.

Notes on this clone: Sequence at one end of the junction differs from germline and may be a read error. The CDR3 sequence is CASSLNGVNSFF. The CDR3 coding sequence is TGTGCCAGCAGTTTAAACGGGGTTAATTCGTTCTTT. J is TRBJ1-6 and V is TRBV28, with no clear D. Germline CDR1 reads MDHEN; CDR2 reads SYDVKM. The CDR3 consists of 12 residues.

This chain joins TRBV6-6 and TRBJ1-2; D is uncertain. The CDR3 is made up of 16 amino acids. Germline V gives CDR1 MNHNY, CDR2 SVGAGI (reference sequence). The V end was cut by 6 bases, the J end by 4 bases, with 21 bases between. The DNA for the CDR3 is TGTGCCAGCAGAGGACTTGACCGAAAGCTTAGCTATGGCTACACCTTC. The encoded protein is CASRGLDRKLSYGYTF.

The V gene is TRBV11-2, the J gene TRBJ1-1; D is possibly TRBD1 (6 bases). V was clipped by 5 bases and J by 4 bases, with 17 bases between them. This CDR3 contains 15 residues. CDR1 is SGHAT, CDR2 FQNNGV, per germline. The CDR3, as DNA: TGTGCCAGCAGCAAACTACAGGGTTGGTTCACTGAAGCTTTCTTT. It encodes CASSKLQGWFTEAFF. The variable domain in full, with the rest retrieved from reference TRBV11-2 and TRBJ1-1, is EAGVAQSPRYKIIEKRQSVAFWCNPISGHATLYWYQQILGQGPKLLIQFQNNGVVDDSQLPKDRFSAERLKGVDSTLKIQPAKLEDSAVYLCASSKLQGWFTEAFFGQGTRLTVV.

The chain employs TRBV2 and TRBJ2-6, with D perhaps matching TRBD1 (5 bases). The CDR3 extends over 16 amino acids. Germline CDR1 reads SNHLY; CDR2 reads FYNNEI. V was clipped by 3 bases and J by 1 base, with 10 bases between them. The chain's CDR3 is CASSDNRYSGANVLTF. The CDR3 bases are TGTGCCAGCAGTGATAACAGGTATTCTGGGGCCAACGTCCTGACTTTC. The entire variable domain, with the rest obtained from reference TRBV2 and TRBJ2-6, is as follows: EPEVTQTPSHQVTQMGQEVILRCVPISNHLYFYWYRQILGQKVEFLVSFYNNEISEKSEIFDDQFSVERPDGSNFTLKIRSTKLEDSAMYFCASSDNRYSGANVLTFGAGSRLTVL.

The chain couples TRBV11-2 to TRBJ1-5; 9 bases match TRBD1. Losses at the gene ends were 2 bases for V and 5 bases for J; bases not matched to a gene: 10. CDR3 length: 17 amino acids. Germline lookup yields CDR1 SGHAT and CDR2 FQNNGV. CDR3 sequence: CASSLTTGGRGDQPQHF. In nucleotides, the CDR3 is TGTGCCAGCAGCTTAACAACAGGGGGCCGAGGGGATCAGCCCCAGCATTTT.

This clone came up once. V is TRBV2 and J is TRBJ1-5; the match to TRBD1 covers 8 bases. Unmatched junction bases numbered 5, after V lost 4 bases and J lost 6 bases. Germline-derived CDR1 and CDR2 are SNHLY and FYNNEI. The CDR3 has 14 residues. As DNA, the CDR3 is TGTGCCAGCAGTGCGGACAGGGTCGGTCAGCCCCAGCATTTT. Residues: CASSADRVGQPQHF.